The clone carrying this T cell receptor (beta chain) was seen only a few times. Its antigen is undetermined. The CDR3 covers 15 residues. Germline loops: CDR1 LGHNA, CDR2 YNFKEQ. Trimming removed 1 base at V and 7 bases at J, with 15 bases between. One entry per CDR3 protein, called by TCRdb with MiXCR from the 5' RACE reads. Counted here are 70,000 to 90,000 distinct CDR3 sequences, approximately 12% occurring once; the ten biggest clones make up around 3.7%. This sample is drawn from a study of early T cells in non-severe SARS-CoV-2 infection. In the study overall: Bulk RNA from unsorted whole blood was sequenced; chains were unpaired. The study, taken as a whole, reports: Matching against VDJdb likely underestimated virus-specific expansions, favoring anti-spike CD8.

The chain is built from TRBV4-2 and TRBJ2-3, with a possible D match to TRBD1 (5 bases). Sequencing used whole blood. This receptor was identified in an adult who was a healthcare worker with PCR-confirmed SARS-CoV-2 infection or an uninfected control (not recorded which). CDR3 sequence: CASSQGAGNPNTQYF. As DNA, the CDR3 is TGTGCCAGCAGCCAAGGGGCAGGGAATCCAAATACGCAGTATTTT.